This T cell receptor beta chain was sequenced for a study of post-analysis software for immune sequencing data. About the study: Courses of disease covered relapsing-remitting, secondary progressive and progressive-relapsing multiple sclerosis.

Trimming took 4 bases from V and 3 from J, leaving 17 bases between them. Looked up from germline, CDR1 is ENHRY and CDR2 is SYGVKD. This CDR3 has 16 amino acids. This clonotype was counted between two and nine times. Its antigen is as yet unknown. General study findings and limits: Analysis by F measure revealed that same-batch samples clustered strongly together. The five TRBV segments detected at higher frequency in patients than in controls included TRBV5-6, TRBV5-1 and TRBV20-1. Multiple sclerosis patients had significantly lower normalized Chao1 diversity than controls.

Built from TCR beta cDNA, the libraries had unique molecular identifiers in them. cDNA molecules numbering roughly 0.5 million came from approximately 0.91 to 9.4 million T cells. TCRdb independently ran MiXCR on the PCR reads; one entry per CDR3 protein. Of about 800,000 distinct CDR3 sequences listed, roughly 27% are singletons. The sample taken for sequencing was blood. The chain is built from TRBV10-3 and TRBJ2-3; D might be TRBD2 (6 bases). This TCR came from a girl aged 5 to 17 with multiple sclerosis. The CDR3 region is CAISVGRRQGTDTQYF. CDR3 nucleotide sequence: TGTGCCATCAGTGTGGGGAGGAGGCAGGGAACAGATACGCAGTATTTT.